The rows below give T cell receptor beta chains drawn from one sample of a study of T cell changes during pregnancy in multiple sclerosis. Only in-frame clones appear in the TCRdb table, and some are missing; sequencing was by immunoSEQ multiplex PCR. The sample holds about 70,000 clones; 85% to 95% are singletons and the top ten take roughly 3.2%. Sample: CD8+ T cells from peripheral blood mononuclear cells, taken in the third trimester of pregnancy. Receptors originate from a female donor in good health, enrolled as a control in a pregnancy study. Each CDR3 is given with its conserved first and last residue. The D gene is left open where the match is weak. The size field is filled for only some rows; it gives once, few, many or a size class.

v_gene: TRBV5-1
d_gene: TRBD1
j_gene: TRBJ1-2
abundance: .
CDR3nt: TGCGCCAGCAGAAAGGACAGGGCGAACATGGTCTATGGCTACACCTTC
CDR3aa: CASRKDRANMVYGYTF

v_gene: TRBV5-8
d_gene: .
j_gene: TRBJ2-1
abundance: once
CDR3nt: TGTGCCAGCAGCTTGCCAGGGGCCGGTTTCAGCTCCTACAATGAGCAGTTCTTC
CDR3aa: CASSLPGAGFSSYNEQFF

v_gene: TRBV11-3
d_gene: TRBD1
j_gene: TRBJ1-1
abundance: .
CDR3nt: TGTGCCAGCAGCATACTCACGGGCGGGACAGGGGACTCGGGAGCTTTCTTT
CDR3aa: CASSILTGGTGDSGAFF

v_gene: TRBV7-9
d_gene: TRBD1
j_gene: TRBJ1-5
abundance: .
CDR3nt: TGTGCCAGCAGCTCGGGACAGGGAAATCAGCCCCAGCATTTT
CDR3aa: CASSSGQGNQPQHF

v_gene: TRBV27
d_gene: .
j_gene: TRBJ1-2
abundance: .
CDR3nt: TGTGCCAGCAGTTTATCTGGGCCAGGATATGGCTACACCTTC
CDR3aa: CASSLSGPGYGYTF

v_gene: TRBV29-1
d_gene: TRBD2
j_gene: TRBJ2-1
abundance: .
CDR3nt: TGCAGTGCCCGGGGGGGACCTCACAATGAGCAGTTCTTC
CDR3aa: CSARGGPHNEQFF

v_gene: TRBV27
d_gene: TRBD1
j_gene: TRBJ1-5
abundance: .
CDR3nt: TGTGCCAGCAGTTTATCCTTCGGACAGGTTAATCAGCCCCAGCATTTT
CDR3aa: CASSLSFGQVNQPQHF

v_gene: TRBV4-2
d_gene: TRBD1
j_gene: TRBJ2-6
abundance: .
CDR3nt: TGTGCCAGCAGTCAAAACAGGGGTTCCGGGGCCAACGTCCTGACTTTC
CDR3aa: CASSQNRGSGANVLTF

v_gene: TRBV4-1
d_gene: TRBD2
j_gene: TRBJ2-3
abundance: .
CDR3nt: TGCGCCAGCAGCGCGATAGCGGGCACCGTTCGAGGGCAGTATTTT
CDR3aa: CASSAIAGTVRGQYF

v_gene: TRBV4-2
d_gene: .
j_gene: TRBJ2-7
abundance: .
CDR3nt: TGTGCCAGCAGCCAAGAAGGCGGCTACGAGCAGTACTTC
CDR3aa: CASSQEGGYEQYF

v_gene: TRBV5-6
d_gene: .
j_gene: TRBJ2-3
abundance: .
CDR3nt: TGTGCCAGCAGCTTGGCGTTCTATCCCACAGATACGCAGTATTTT
CDR3aa: CASSLAFYPTDTQYF

v_gene: TRBV4-1
d_gene: .
j_gene: TRBJ2-7
abundance: .
CDR3nt: TGCGCCAGCAGCCAAGGGGGCGTCTACGAGCAGTACTTC
CDR3aa: CASSQGGVYEQYF

v_gene: TRBV27
d_gene: .
j_gene: TRBJ2-1
abundance: .
CDR3nt: TGTGCCAGCCGGACAAATTCCTACAATGAGCAGTTCTTC
CDR3aa: CASRTNSYNEQFF

v_gene: TRBV6-1
d_gene: TRBD1
j_gene: TRBJ2-7
abundance: .
CDR3nt: TGTGCCAGCAGTGACCGGGACAGTAACTACGAGCAGTACTTC
CDR3aa: CASSDRDSNYEQYF

v_gene: TRBV14
d_gene: .
j_gene: TRBJ1-1
abundance: few
CDR3nt: TGTGCCAGCAGCCAGGGAGGCCAAACTGAAGCTTTCTTT
CDR3aa: CASSQGGQTEAFF

v_gene: TRBV7-6
d_gene: .
j_gene: TRBJ2-2
abundance: .
CDR3nt: TGTGCCAGCAGCCCCGGACAGAAGAGGGAGCTGTTTTTT
CDR3aa: CASSPGQKRELFF

v_gene: TRBV25-1
d_gene: .
j_gene: TRBJ1-2
abundance: .
CDR3nt: TGTGCCAGCAGTGAATGGTCCCAGGATGGCTACACCTTC
CDR3aa: CASSEWSQDGYTF

v_gene: TRBV30
d_gene: .
j_gene: TRBJ1-1
abundance: .
CDR3nt: TGTGCCTGGAGTAAAAATAGCGACTCTCAAGCTTTCTTT
CDR3aa: CAWSKNSDSQAFF

v_gene: TRBV6-5
d_gene: TRBD2
j_gene: TRBJ2-5
abundance: .
CDR3nt: TGTGCCAGCAGTGGGGGGGGGAGTCAAGAGACCCAGTACTTC
CDR3aa: CASSGGGSQETQYF

v_gene: TRBV5-4
d_gene: .
j_gene: TRBJ1-2
abundance: .
CDR3nt: TGTGCCAGCAGCTCTCGACAGGCATATGGCTACACCTTC
CDR3aa: CASSSRQAYGYTF

v_gene: TRBV4-2
d_gene: .
j_gene: TRBJ1-5
abundance: .
CDR3nt: TGTGCCAGCAGCCAAGCCCAAATTAGCAATCAGCCCCAGCATTTT
CDR3aa: CASSQAQISNQPQHF

v_gene: TRBV5-6
d_gene: .
j_gene: TRBJ1-2
abundance: .
CDR3nt: TGTGCCAGCAGCTCCGGCCAGGGGCGTTTGGGTGGCTACACCTTC
CDR3aa: CASSSGQGRLGGYTF

v_gene: TRBV14
d_gene: .
j_gene: TRBJ2-7
abundance: .
CDR3nt: TGTGCCAGCAGCCAAGAGGTGGGCAACGAGCAGTACTTC
CDR3aa: CASSQEVGNEQYF

v_gene: TRBV5-5
d_gene: .
j_gene: TRBJ2-7
abundance: .
CDR3nt: TGTGCCAGCAGCTTGGAAAAGGACACCTACGAGCAGTACTTC
CDR3aa: CASSLEKDTYEQYF

v_gene: TRBV11-2
d_gene: .
j_gene: TRBJ2-7
abundance: .
CDR3nt: TGTGCCAGCAGCTTCGGGATCTCCTACGAGCAGTACTTC
CDR3aa: CASSFGISYEQYF

v_gene: TRBV4-3
d_gene: .
j_gene: TRBJ2-7
abundance: .
CDR3nt: TGCGCCAGCAGCCAAGAGTTCACTGATTTAGGGGACGAGCAGTACTTC
CDR3aa: CASSQEFTDLGDEQYF

v_gene: TRBV7-9
d_gene: .
j_gene: TRBJ1-1
abundance: .
CDR3nt: TGTGCCAGCAGCTTCCCGACAGAACCGACTGAAGCTTTCTTT
CDR3aa: CASSFPTEPTEAFF

v_gene: TRBV19
d_gene: .
j_gene: TRBJ2-7
abundance: .
CDR3nt: TGTGCCTCCTCCCCCTCGGGGGTGGGAAACTACGAGCAGTACTTC
CDR3aa: CASSPSGVGNYEQYF

v_gene: TRBV4-3
d_gene: TRBD1
j_gene: TRBJ1-1
abundance: .
CDR3nt: TGCGCCAGCAGCCAATCGGACAGGGCCTTGAACACTGAAGCTTTCTTT
CDR3aa: CASSQSDRALNTEAFF

v_gene: TRBV4-3
d_gene: .
j_gene: TRBJ2-2
abundance: .
CDR3nt: TGCGCCAGCAGCCCAGCGCAGGGTTTCACCGGGGAGCTGTTTTTT
CDR3aa: CASSPAQGFTGELFF

v_gene: TRBV5-4
d_gene: .
j_gene: TRBJ2-2
abundance: .
CDR3nt: TGTGCCAGCAGCTTGGCCGTATTGTCTGGAACAGACGGGGAGCTGTTTTTT
CDR3aa: CASSLAVLSGTDGELFF

v_gene: TRBV27
d_gene: .
j_gene: TRBJ1-1
abundance: .
CDR3nt: TGTGCCAGCAGTTTAGGGGCTAACACTGAAGCTTTCTTT
CDR3aa: CASSLGANTEAFF

v_gene: TRBV6-1
d_gene: .
j_gene: TRBJ2-5
abundance: .
CDR3nt: TGTGCCAGCAGTGAGGAGGGCAGTGAGACCCAGTACTTC
CDR3aa: CASSEEGSETQYF